This T cell receptor (beta chain) is from a study of T cells after yellow fever vaccination. Study in general: Those fractions that held only low numbers of cells were prepared using the SMART-Seq v4 Ultra Low Input RNA kit. Study-wide results and caveats: On re-exposure, the response was weaker but peaked faster, at day 5 versus 15. The study re-detected most primary-vaccination clones after the booster (roughly 96% CD4, 88% CD8).

This clonotype was seen only a few times. Its antigen is not known. The CDR3 sequence is 13 residues long. Germline assignment: CDR1 SGHRS and CDR2 YFSETQ. V shed 7 bases and J 5 bases; nucleotides not matched to a gene: 4. TCRdb reprocessed the 5' RACE reads with MiXCR, giving one entry per CDR3 protein. This table has about 320,000 distinct CDR3 sequences, roughly an eighth appearing once. The source material was CD4+ T cells sorted from PBMCs, sampled 15 days after the yellow fever booster vaccination. This receptor was identified in a man aged 18 to 35 who received the YFV17D yellow fever vaccine. This chain links TRBV5-1 with TRBJ2-2; TRBD2 matches at 8 bases. CDR3 sequence reads: CASGRGGTGELFF. DNA for the CDR3: TGCGCCAGCGGACGGGGGGGAACCGGGGAGCTGTTTTTT.